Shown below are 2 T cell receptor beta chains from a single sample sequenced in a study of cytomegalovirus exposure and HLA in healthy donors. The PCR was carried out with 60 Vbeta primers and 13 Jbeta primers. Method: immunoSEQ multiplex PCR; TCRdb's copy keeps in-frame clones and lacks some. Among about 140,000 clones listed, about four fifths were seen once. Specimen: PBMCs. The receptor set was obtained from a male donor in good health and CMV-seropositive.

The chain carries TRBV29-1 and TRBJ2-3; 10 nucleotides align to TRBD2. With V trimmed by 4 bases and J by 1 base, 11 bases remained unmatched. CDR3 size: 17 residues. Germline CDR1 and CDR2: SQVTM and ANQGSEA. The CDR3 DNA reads TGCAGCGTTGGGGCTAGCGGGAGCCCCTGGGGCACAGATACGCAGTATTTT. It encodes CSVGASGSPWGTDTQYF.

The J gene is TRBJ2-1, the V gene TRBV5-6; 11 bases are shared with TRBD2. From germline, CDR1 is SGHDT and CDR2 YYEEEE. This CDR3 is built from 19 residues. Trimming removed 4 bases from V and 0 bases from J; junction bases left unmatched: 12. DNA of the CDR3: TGTGCCAGCAGCCCCGGGACTAGCGGAACTCTGAGCTCCTACAATGAGCAGTTCTTC. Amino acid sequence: CASSPGTSGTLSSYNEQFF. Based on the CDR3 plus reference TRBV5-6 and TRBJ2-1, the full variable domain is DAGVTQSPTHLIKTRGQQVTLRCSPKSGHDTVSWYQQALGQGPQFIFQYYEEEERQRGNFPDRFSGHQFPNYSSELNVNALLLGDSALYLCASSPGTSGTLSSYNEQFFGPGTRLTVL.